Listed here are 22 T cell receptor beta chains from one sample, sequenced in a study of tumor-infiltrating lymphocytes in primary liver carcinoma (dated by TCRdb to between 2016 and 2019). RNA from unsorted whole blood was extracted with TRIzol reagent, and germline DNA was obtained with the DNeasy Blood & Tissue kit. Sequencer: Illumina HiSeq 2500. TCRbeta-specific cDNA was reverse-transcribed from roughly 500 ng total RNA using a constant-region primer and ProtoScript II reverse transcriptase. Three nested multiplex PCR rounds, following a slightly modified ARM-PCR procedure, were used to build the TCRbeta libraries. Each of the first two PCR rounds ran for roughly 11 cycles and used multiplex TRBV1-TRBV30 forward primers together with a Cbeta reverse primer. Starting from the raw public reads, TCRdb applied fastp trimming at Q25, assembled clones with MiXCR and retained in-frame beta chains. Every CDR3 protein is listed once, alongside the most common genes and DNA of its rows. Recorded for this sample are 330,000 or so distinct CDR3 sequences; about 61% of them occurred a single time. Together, the top ten hold roughly 6% of the sample.

The sequencing input was peripheral blood. The receptors come from a man aged 40-49 years with primary liver carcinoma and hepatitis B virus infection.

Many counts were recorded for this clonotype. The genes are TRBV6-1 and TRBJ2-1; 10 bases are shared with TRBD2. With V trimmed by 2 bases and J by 10 bases, 8 bases remained unmatched. This CDR3 spans 15 amino acids. Looked up from germline, CDR1 is MNHNS and CDR2 is SASEGT. The CDR3, as DNA: TGTGCCAGCAGTGAAAGAGCGGGAGGGATCACCGAGCAGTTCTTC. Amino acid sequence: CASSERAGGITEQFF.

The rearrangement joins TRBV28 to TRBJ2-5; no reliable D call. The CDR3 covers 13 residues. Between the trimmed V and J ends, which lost 3 bases and 2 bases, there was a span of 7 bases. The germline V gene has CDR1 MDHEN and CDR2 SYDVKM. CDR3 sequence reads: CASSFQFQETQYF. For the CDR3, the DNA is TGTGCCAGCAGTTTTCAATTTCAAGAGACCCAGTACTTC.

This chain links TRBV6-1 with TRBJ2-3; D is perhaps TRBD1 (5 bases). This CDR3 has 13 residues. Trimming shortened V by 2 bases and J by 3 bases, and 6 bases separated the two germline ends. CDR1 and CDR2 from the germline V gene are MNHNS and SASEGT. The CDR3 loop reads CASSEQGTDTQYF. CDR3 nucleotide sequence: TGTGCCAGCAGTGAACAGGGAACAGATACGCAGTATTTT.

To note about this clonotype: A much more abundant neighbour one base away suggests this may be a read error. The chain has TRBV10-2 and TRBJ2-1; D uncertain. The V end was cut by 4 bases, the J end by 6 bases, with 10 bases between. Germline CDR1 reads WSHSY; CDR2 reads SAAADI. The CDR3 runs to 13 residues. In nucleotides, the CDR3 is TGCGCCAGCAGTGGGCGGTGGGCCAATGAGCAGTTCTTC. It is translated as CASSGRWANEQFF.

The V call is TRBV29-1, the J call TRBJ2-1; 8 bases are shared with TRBD2. V was clipped by 4 bases and J by 6 bases; unmatched bases: 8. The CDR3 runs 14 residues. Germline V CDR1 and CDR2: SQVTM, ANQGSEA. The CDR3 nucleotides are TGCAGCGTTGGGACTAGCAAGGAATTCAATGAGCAGTTCTTC. Residues: CSVGTSKEFNEQFF.

In this sample, this clonotype turned up many times. The chain couples TRBV6-2 or TRBV6-3 to TRBJ1-1; D not certain. CDR3 length equals 13 residues. Deletions cut 7 bases from V and 3 bases from J, with 12 bases between. From germline, CDR1 is MNHEY and CDR2 SVGEGT. The CDR3 nucleotides read TGTGCCAGCACGTTGGAGTCCCACACTGAAGCTTTCTTT. This translates into CASTLESHTEAFF.

In regard to this clonotype: At one boundary the junction diverges from the germline segment, which might be a read error. The V call is TRBV6-6, the J call TRBJ1-2; perhaps TRBD1 as D (6 bases). The germline CDR1 and CDR2 sequences are MNHNY and SVGAGI (reference sequence). CDR3 size: 13 residues. CDR3 in amino acids: CACRTQGYYGYTF. CDR3 nucleotides: TGTGCCTGCAGGACACAGGGCTACTATGGCTACACCTTC.

In its sample, this clonotype was seen many times. The gene calls are TRBV13 and TRBJ2-3, with D unclear. CDR3 size: 11 residues. Germline V gene sequence: CDR1 PRHDT, CDR2 FYEKMQ (reference sequence). Trimming left V 5 bases short and J 2 bases short, with 2 bases between. CDR3 in DNA: TGTGCCAGCAGCATCACAGATACGCAGTATTTT. It codes for CASSITDTQYF. The variable domain in full, completed from reference TRBV13 and TRBJ2-3, reads AAGVIQSPRHLIKEKRETATLKCYPIPRHDTVYWYQQGPGQDPQFLISFYEKMQSDKGSIPDRFSAQQFSDYHSELNMSSLELGDSALYFCASSITDTQYFGPGTRLTVL.

As to this clonotype: The junction and the germline gene differ at one end; a read error may be behind it. The chain employs TRBV5-5 and TRBJ2-7; D unclear. This CDR3 contains 11 residues. From germline, CDR1 is SGHKS and CDR2 YYEKEE (reference sequence). The CDR3 protein is CVSSQHYEQYF. The CDR3 nucleotides are TGTGTCAGCAGCCAACACTACGAGCAGTACTTC.

Concerning this clonotype itself: A junction end diverges from the germline sequence, so it may reflect a read error. This chain uses TRBV11-2 with TRBJ2-1; D is ambiguous. The V gene's germline CDR1 is SGHAT and CDR2 FQNNGV. This CDR3 has 11 residues. CDR3 amino acids: CASSNDRTQLF. The DNA of the CDR3 is TGTGCCAGCAGCAATGATCGGACCCAGTTATTC.

This clonotype was detected once. This rearrangement joins TRBV29-1 to TRBJ2-5; 10 bases line up with TRBD2. In germline, CDR1 is SQVTM, CDR2 ANQGSEA. V shed 8 bases, J shed 5 bases, and the junction held 8 bases outside the gene matches. CDR3 size: 13 residues. The CDR3 reads CSIPSGRGETQYF. The CDR3, as DNA: TGCAGCATTCCTAGCGGGAGAGGTGAGACCCAGTACTTC.

Of note for this clonotype: A much larger clone differs from this one at a single base, so this may be a read error. The V and J genes are TRBV6-1 and TRBJ1-6, with D uncertain. CDR3 length: 11 residues. Germline CDR1 MNHNS, CDR2 SASEGT. The CDR3, as DNA: TGTACCAGCAACCACAATTCACCCCTCCACTTT. It encodes CTSNHNSPLHF.

In this sample, this clonotype turned up once. The chain joins TRBV11-2 to TRBJ1-6; D unclear. This CDR3 spans 15 amino acids. The germline V gene has CDR1 SGHAT and CDR2 FQNNGV. With 5 bases removed from V and 10 bases from J, the gap between germline ends came to 18 bases. The chain's CDR3 is CASSTEFGGKSPLHF. CDR3 DNA: TGTGCCAGCAGCACGGAATTTGGCGGGAAATCACCCCTCCACTTT.

In regard to this clonotype: Given a much more abundant clone one base away, this may be a read error. The chain couples TRBV4-3 to TRBJ2-1; D might be TRBD1 (6 bases). Germline V gene data show CDR1 as LGHNA and CDR2 as YSLEER. Trimming removed 5 bases from V and 6 bases from J, with 17 bases in between. The CDR3 has 15 residues. CDR3: CASSYRTAILNEQFF. The DNA for the CDR3 is TGCGCCAGCAGCTACAGGACAGCGATACTCAATGAGCAGTTCTTC.

About this clonotype: As the CDR3 is not closed by the conserved phenylalanine or tryptophan, this likely results from a read error. The chain joins TRBV6-2 or TRBV6-3 to TRBJ2-7, with TRBD2 matching over 9 bases. The CDR3 is 16 residues long. CDR1 is MNHEY, CDR2 SVGEGT, per germline. DNA of the CDR3: TGTGCCAGTAGTTTCATTCCGGGACTAGCTGCGTACGAGCAGTACTTA. Translating it yields CASSFIPGLAAYEQYL.

As regards this clonotype: At one end, the junction sequence differs from germline, possibly due to a read error. The chain joins TRBV11-2 to TRBJ2-7; D not resolved. Germline assignment: CDR1 SGHAT and CDR2 FQNNGV. The CDR3 totals 13 residues. The CDR3 protein is CASSLTPGTEQCF. In DNA, the CDR3 is TGTGCCAGCAGCTTGACACCCGGCACGGAGCAGTGCTTC.

The chain carries TRBV11-1 and TRBJ2-1; 12 nucleotides align to TRBD2. V was pared by 10 bases and J by 7 bases, with 11 bases of the junction left unmatched. There are 15 residues in the CDR3. CDR1 is SGHAT and CDR2 is FQDESV in the germline V gene (reference sequence). The CDR3 protein is CANIRGLAGINEQFF. The CDR3 nucleotides are TGTGCCAACATTCGTGGACTAGCGGGAATTAATGAGCAGTTCTTC.

This clonotype appeared a few times. The chain recombines TRBV7-9 with TRBJ2-5; D assignment may be TRBD1 or TRBD2 (5 bases each). This CDR3 has 12 residues. Trimming stripped 5 bases from V and 4 bases from J, with 8 bases between. CDR1 SEHNR and CDR2 FQNEAQ come from the germline V gene (reference sequence). Written as DNA, the CDR3 is TGTGCCAGCAGCCCAGGGAGAGAGACCCAGTACTTC. Protein sequence: CASSPGRETQYF.

This clonotype occurred once. The chain joins TRBV20-1 to TRBJ2-1, with 11 bases that match TRBD1. CDR1 and CDR2 from the germline V gene are DFQATT and SNEGSKA (reference sequence). V gave up 5 bases and J gave up 9 bases; unmatched junction bases: 12. The CDR3 consists of 15 residues. The CDR3 is CSAEKGQGGFGEQFF. CDR3 coding DNA: TGCAGTGCTGAAAAGGGACAGGGGGGATTCGGTGAGCAGTTCTTC.

This chain uses TRBV29-1 with TRBJ2-1, with 9 bases fitting TRBD1. This CDR3 spans 13 amino acids. V lost 7 bases to trimming and J lost 13 bases; unmatched junction nucleotides: 14. Germline lookup yields CDR1 SQVTM and CDR2 ANQGSEA. The chain's CDR3 is CSEGQGRGGEQFF. The CDR3 nucleotides are TGCAGCGAAGGACAGGGGAGGGGTGGTGAACAGTTCTTC.

For this clonotype: This clone may be a read error of a much larger clone one base away. The chain uses TRBV10-3 and TRBJ2-1; D remains ambiguous. Germline values: CDR1 ENHRY, CDR2 SYGVKD. The CDR3 is 12 amino acids. CDR3 protein: CAFSEDRNEQFF. The CDR3 DNA is TGTGCCTTCAGTGAGGATAGGAATGAGCAGTTCTTC.

This clonotype appeared a few times. The rearrangement links TRBV12-3 or TRBV12-4 to TRBJ2-3; weak D call: TRBD2 (6 bases). The CDR3 consists of 14 residues. V lost 3 bases to trimming and J lost 2 bases, with 9 bases between them. The chain's CDR3 is CASSFSGVTDTQYF. DNA of the CDR3: TGTGCCAGCAGTTTCTCGGGAGTCACAGATACGCAGTATTTT.